This T cell receptor (beta chain) was obtained from a study of T cells after yellow fever vaccination. TCRdb re-called the 5' RACE reads with MiXCR, one entry per CDR3 protein. Counted here are about 69,000 distinct CDR3 sequences, approximately 5.9% occurring once; the ten biggest clones make up roughly 2.3%. This clonotype was seen many times. Its target is unknown. Study findings and constraints: Researchers cautioned that FACS-sorted repertoires could harbor abundant clonotypes contaminating from the bulk population. Detected again after the booster were most primary-vaccination clones, at 95% to 98% CD4 and 88% CD8. When the response was secondary, it was weaker but reached its peak faster, day 5 versus 15.

Deletions cut 4 bases from V and 1 base from J, with 11 bases between. The CDR3 sequence is 14 residues long. CDR1 is SGHRS and CDR2 is YFSETQ in the germline V gene. The sequencing used CD4+ T cells sorted from PBMCs, collected approximately 15 days after the first yellow fever vaccination. The J gene is TRBJ1-1, the V gene TRBV5-1, with a possible D match to TRBD1 (5 bases). The receptor was derived from a man younger than 30 who received the YFV17D yellow fever vaccine. This CDR3 is CASSLLQGNTEAFF. The CDR3 nucleotides read TGCGCCAGCAGCCTCTTGCAGGGGAACACTGAAGCTTTCTTT.